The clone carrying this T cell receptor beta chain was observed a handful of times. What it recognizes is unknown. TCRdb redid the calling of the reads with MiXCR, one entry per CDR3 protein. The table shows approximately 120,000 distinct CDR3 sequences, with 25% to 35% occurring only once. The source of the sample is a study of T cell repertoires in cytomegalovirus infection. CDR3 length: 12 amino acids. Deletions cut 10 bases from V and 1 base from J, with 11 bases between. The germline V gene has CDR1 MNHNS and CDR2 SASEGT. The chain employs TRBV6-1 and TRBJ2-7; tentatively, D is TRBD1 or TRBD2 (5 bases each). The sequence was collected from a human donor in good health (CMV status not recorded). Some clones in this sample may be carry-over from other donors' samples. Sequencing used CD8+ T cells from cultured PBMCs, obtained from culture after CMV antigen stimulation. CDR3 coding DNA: TGTGCCACCGGGACGGCTTCCTACGAGCAGTACTTC. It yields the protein CATGTASYEQYF.